The 4 T cell receptor beta chains below were found in one sample sequenced in a study of OX40 agonist ivuxolimab in advanced cancers. Assay: immunoSEQ multiplex PCR; the TCRdb copy retains only in-frame clones and omits some. Altogether around 100,000 clones are present, roughly nine tenths being singletons, with the ten largest covering approximately 5.7%. Specimen: CD4+ or CD8+ T cells sorted from blood, collected in a trial of the OX40 agonist ivuxolimab. Receptors originate from an adult with an advanced solid tumor such as melanoma, head and neck, liver or kidney cancer.

J is TRBJ2-1 and V is TRBV30; D is ambiguous. CDR3 length: 13 amino acids. The germline V gene encodes CDR1 GTSNPN and CDR2 SVGIG (reference sequence). V was trimmed by 2 bases and J by 0 bases, leaving 5 bases between them. The CDR3 coding sequence is TGTGCCTGGAGTCCCGGCTCCTACAATGAGCAGTTCTTC. Protein: CAWSPGSYNEQFF.

The V and J genes are TRBV2 and TRBJ2-3; maybe TRBD1 (6 bases). V lost 8 bases, J lost 2 bases, and 14 bases lay in between. The germline V gene has CDR1 SNHLY and CDR2 FYNNEI. There are 14 residues in the CDR3. For the CDR3, the DNA is TGTGCCAGCTCCAGGGGTTTGGCCACAGATACGCAGTATTTT. Protein: CASSRGLATDTQYF.

This sequence joins TRBV14 and TRBJ2-7; possibly TRBD2 for D (5 bases). CDR1 and CDR2 (germline): SGHDN, FVKESK. Trimming removed 2 bases from V and 2 bases from J, with 16 bases in between. This CDR3 comprises 16 residues. In nucleotides, the CDR3 is TGTGCCAGCAGCCAAAGTGCTGGCGGGCGTACCTACGAGCAGTACTTC. Encoded protein: CASSQSAGGRTYEQYF.

The rearrangement links TRBV6-5 to TRBJ2-4; perhaps TRBD2 as D (5 bases). V was trimmed by 2 bases and J by 4 bases, leaving 12 bases between them. Germline V CDR1 and CDR2: MNHEY, SVGAGI. This CDR3 has 15 residues. The CDR3 loop is CASSYDRREKNIQYF. As DNA, the CDR3 is TGTGCCAGCAGTTACGACCGTAGGGAGAAAAACATTCAGTACTTC.